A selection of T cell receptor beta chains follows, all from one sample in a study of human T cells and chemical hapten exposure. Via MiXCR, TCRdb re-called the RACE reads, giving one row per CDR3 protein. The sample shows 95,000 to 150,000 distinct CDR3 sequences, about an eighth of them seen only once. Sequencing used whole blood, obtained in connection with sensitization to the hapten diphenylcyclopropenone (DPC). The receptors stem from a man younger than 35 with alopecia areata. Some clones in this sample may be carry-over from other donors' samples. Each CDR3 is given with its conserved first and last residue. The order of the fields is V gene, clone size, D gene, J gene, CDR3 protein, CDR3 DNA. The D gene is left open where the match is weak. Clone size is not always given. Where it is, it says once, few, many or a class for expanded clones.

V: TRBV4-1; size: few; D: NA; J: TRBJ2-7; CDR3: CASSQVTGTSTYEQYF; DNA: TGCGCCAGCAGCCAAGTCACCGGGACTTCCACCTACGAGCAGTACTTC
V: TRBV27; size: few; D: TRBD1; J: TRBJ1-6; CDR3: CASSLFKGAVRNSPLHF; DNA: TGTGCCAGCAGTTTATTTAAGGGGGCGGTGAGGAATTCACCCCTCCACTTT
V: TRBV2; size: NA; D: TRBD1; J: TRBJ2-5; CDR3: CASSRTGEETQYF; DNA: TGTGCCAGCAGTAGGACAGGGGAAGAGACCCAGTACTTC
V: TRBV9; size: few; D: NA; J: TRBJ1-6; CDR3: CASSVDGLEETGSGRSPLHF; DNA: TGTGCCAGCAGCGTAGACGGATTGGAGGAGACAGGATCAGGCAGATCACCCCTCCACTTT
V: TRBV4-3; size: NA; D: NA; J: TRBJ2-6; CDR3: CASSQSSGANVLTF; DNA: TGCGCCAGCAGCCAAAGCTCTGGGGCCAACGTCCTGACTTTC
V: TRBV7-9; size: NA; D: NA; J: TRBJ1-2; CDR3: CASRVVREPGYTF; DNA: TGTGCCAGCAGAGTAGTCCGGGAACCTGGCTACACCTTC
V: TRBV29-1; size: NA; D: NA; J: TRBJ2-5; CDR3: CSVASPGESQYF; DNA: TGCAGCGTTGCCAGTCCTGGGGAGTCCCAGTACTTC
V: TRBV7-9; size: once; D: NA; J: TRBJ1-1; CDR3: CASSRPNTEAFF; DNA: TGTGCCAGCAGCCGGCCCAACACTGAAGCTTTCTTT
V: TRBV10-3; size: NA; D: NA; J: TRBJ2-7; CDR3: CAIRLDRTSYEQYF; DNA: TGTGCCATCAGGTTAGACAGGACCTCCTACGAGCAGTACTTC
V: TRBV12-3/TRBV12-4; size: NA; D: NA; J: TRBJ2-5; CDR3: CASSQTIRIRDNQETQYF; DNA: TGTGCCAGCAGTCAAACTATCCGCATCCGGGACAACCAGGAGACCCAGTACTTC
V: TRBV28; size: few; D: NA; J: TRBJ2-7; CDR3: CASRSTGTYAYEQYF; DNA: TGTGCCAGCAGATCAACCGGGACGTACGCCTACGAGCAGTACTTC
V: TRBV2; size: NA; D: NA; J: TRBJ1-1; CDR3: CASRRRDILEFTEAFF; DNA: TGTGCCAGCAGAAGAAGGGACATCTTAGAGTTCACTGAAGCTTTCTTT
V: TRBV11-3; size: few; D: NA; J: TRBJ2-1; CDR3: CASSLDRTRGEQFF; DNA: TGTGCCAGCAGCTTAGACAGGACCCGGGGTGAGCAGTTCTTC
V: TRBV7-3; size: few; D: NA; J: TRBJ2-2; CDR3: CASSPQGPGTGELFF; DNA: TGTGCCAGCAGCCCACAGGGACCCGGCACCGGGGAGCTGTTTTTT
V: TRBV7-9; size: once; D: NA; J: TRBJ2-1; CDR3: CASSHFGGENNNEQFF; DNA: TGTGCCAGCAGCCATTTTGGGGGCGAAAATAACAATGAGCAGTTCTTC
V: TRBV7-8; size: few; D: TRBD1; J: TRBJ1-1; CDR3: CASSQRQGGYTEAFF; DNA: TGTGCCAGCAGCCAACGACAGGGCGGATACACTGAAGCTTTCTTT
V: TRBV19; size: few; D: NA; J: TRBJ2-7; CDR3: CASSIGYEQYF; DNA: TGTGCCAGTAGTATCGGCTACGAGCAGTACTTC
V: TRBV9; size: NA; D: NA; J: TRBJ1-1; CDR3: CASSVDPGPGEAFF; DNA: TGTGCCAGCAGCGTAGACCCAGGGCCTGGTGAAGCTTTCTTT
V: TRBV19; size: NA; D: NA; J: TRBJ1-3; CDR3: CASRPRGNGNTIYF; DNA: TGTGCCAGTAGGCCGAGGGGGAATGGAAACACCATATATTTT
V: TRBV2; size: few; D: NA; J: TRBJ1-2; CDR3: CASRRTDYGYTF; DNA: TGTGCCAGCAGAAGGACAGACTATGGCTACACCTTC
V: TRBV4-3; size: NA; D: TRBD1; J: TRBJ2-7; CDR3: CASSQTRDRGFSQYF; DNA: TGCGCCAGCAGCCAGACCCGGGACAGGGGGTTTTCGCAGTACTTC
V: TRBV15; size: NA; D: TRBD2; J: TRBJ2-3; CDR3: CATSSGGARTDTQYF; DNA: TGTGCCACCAGCAGCGGGGGGGCACGCACAGATACGCAGTATTTT
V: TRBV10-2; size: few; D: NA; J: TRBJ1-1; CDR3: CAGISGSEAFF; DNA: TGCGCCGGAATCTCAGGGTCTGAAGCTTTCTTT
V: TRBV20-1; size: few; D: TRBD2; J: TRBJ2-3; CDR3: CSASSGGAIGLDTQYF; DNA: TGCAGTGCTAGTAGCGGGGGGGCAATCGGTTTAGATACGCAGTATTTT
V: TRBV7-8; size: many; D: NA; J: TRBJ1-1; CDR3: CASSLSSGNTEAFF; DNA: TGTGCCAGCAGCTTAAGCAGCGGGAACACTGAAGCTTTCTTT
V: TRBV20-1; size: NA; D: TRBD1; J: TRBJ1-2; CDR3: CSAAPGGSSNYGYTF; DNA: TGCAGTGCCGCCCCAGGGGGTTCCTCTAACTATGGCTACACCTTC
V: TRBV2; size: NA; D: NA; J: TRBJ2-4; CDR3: CASLTVAKNIQYF; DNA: TGTGCCAGCCTCACAGTAGCCAAAAACATTCAGTACTTC
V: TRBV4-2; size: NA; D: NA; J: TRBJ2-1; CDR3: CASSQAGQAGGFNEQFF; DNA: TGTGCCAGCAGCCAAGCTGGACAGGCGGGGGGTTTTAATGAGCAGTTCTTC
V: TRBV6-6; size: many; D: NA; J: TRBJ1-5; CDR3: CASSLRDSNQPQHF; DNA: TGTGCCAGCAGCTTACGGGATAGCAATCAGCCCCAGCATTTT
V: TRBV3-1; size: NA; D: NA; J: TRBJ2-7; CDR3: CASSQDNVQGYEQYF; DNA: TGTGCCAGCAGCCAAGATAATGTTCAAGGGTACGAGCAGTACTTC
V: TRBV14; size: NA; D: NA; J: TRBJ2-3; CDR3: CASSQRTLRSHTDTQYF; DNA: TGTGCCAGCAGCCAGCGGACGCTAAGATCCCACACAGATACGCAGTATTTT
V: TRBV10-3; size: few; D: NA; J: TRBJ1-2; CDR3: CAARDTNYGYTF; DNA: TGTGCCGCCCGGGACACAAACTATGGCTACACCTTC
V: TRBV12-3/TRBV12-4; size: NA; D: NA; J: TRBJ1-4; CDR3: CASSFIMGPPSF; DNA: TGTGCCAGCAGTTTTATAATGGGTCCCCCGTCGTTT
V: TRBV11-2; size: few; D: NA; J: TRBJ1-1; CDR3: CASSAHLTATEAFF; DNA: TGTGCCAGCAGCGCCCACCTCACAGCCACTGAAGCTTTCTTT
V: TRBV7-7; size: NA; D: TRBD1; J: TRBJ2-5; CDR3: CASSKRGIRQGAGETQYF; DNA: TGTGCCAGCAGCAAGAGGGGGATTCGACAGGGGGCTGGAGAGACCCAGTACTTC
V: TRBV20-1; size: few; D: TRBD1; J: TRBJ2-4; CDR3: CSASGDRAIIQYF; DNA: TGCAGTGCTAGTGGAGACAGGGCGATCATTCAGTACTTC
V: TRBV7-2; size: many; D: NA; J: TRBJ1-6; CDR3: CASQGTSDNSPLHF; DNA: TGTGCCAGCCAGGGGACCTCCGACAATTCACCCCTCCACTTT
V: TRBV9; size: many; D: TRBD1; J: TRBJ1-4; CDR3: CASSVEAGGNEKLFF; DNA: TGTGCCAGCAGCGTAGAGGCAGGGGGGAATGAAAAACTGTTTTTT
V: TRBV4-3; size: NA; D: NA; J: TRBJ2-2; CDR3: CASSQSGGTLGTGELFF; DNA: TGCGCCAGCAGCCAGTCCGGGGGGACACTGGGAACCGGGGAGCTGTTTTTT
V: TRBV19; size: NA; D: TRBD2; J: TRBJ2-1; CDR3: CASSIRACGGTYLLF; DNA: TGTGCCAGTAGTATTAGGGCTTGCGGGGGGACATACCTCCTCTTC
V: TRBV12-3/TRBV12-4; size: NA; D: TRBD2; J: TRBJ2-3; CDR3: CASSYRLAGRGDTQYF; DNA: TGTGCCAGCAGTTATCGACTAGCGGGGCGGGGGGATACGCAGTATTTT
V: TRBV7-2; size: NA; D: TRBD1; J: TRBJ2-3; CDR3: CASSWTGGDTQYF; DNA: TGTGCCAGCAGCTGGACAGGGGGAGATACGCAGTATTTT
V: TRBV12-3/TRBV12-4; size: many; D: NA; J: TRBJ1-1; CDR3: CASSSRGRLALEAFF; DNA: TGTGCCAGCAGTTCGCGGGGCAGACTAGCCCTTGAAGCTTTCTTT
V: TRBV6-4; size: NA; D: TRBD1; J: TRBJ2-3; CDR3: CASSDSIGVTGGNVADTQYF; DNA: TGTGCCAGCAGTGACTCTATCGGGGTAACAGGGGGCAACGTAGCAGATACGCAGTATTTT
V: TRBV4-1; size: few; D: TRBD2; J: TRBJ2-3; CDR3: CASSPSGGAEDTQYF; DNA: TGCGCCAGCAGTCCTAGCGGGGGGGCCGAAGATACGCAGTATTTT
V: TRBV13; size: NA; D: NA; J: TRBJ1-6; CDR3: CASSLKAGHSPLHF; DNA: TGTGCCAGCAGCTTAAAGGCGGGCCATTCACCCCTCCACTTT
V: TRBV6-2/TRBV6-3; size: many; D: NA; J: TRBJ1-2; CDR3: CASSSSFSGYTF; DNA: TGTGCCAGCAGTTCTAGCTTTTCGGGCTACACCTTC
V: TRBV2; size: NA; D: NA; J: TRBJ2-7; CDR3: CASGLTRGRAYEQYF; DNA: TGTGCCAGCGGACTCACCAGGGGTAGGGCCTACGAGCAGTACTTC
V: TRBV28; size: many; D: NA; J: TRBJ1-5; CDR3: CASSELGEESQHF; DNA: TGTGCCAGCAGCGAGCTAGGGGAAGAGTCCCAGCATTTT
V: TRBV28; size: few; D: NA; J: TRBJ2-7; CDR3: CASSLFRDGPYEQYF; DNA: TGTGCCAGCAGTTTATTTAGGGACGGACCCTACGAGCAGTACTTC
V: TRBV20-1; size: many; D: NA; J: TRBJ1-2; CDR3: CSAISPPYGYTF; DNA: TGCAGTGCTATCTCCCCCCCCTATGGCTACACCTTC
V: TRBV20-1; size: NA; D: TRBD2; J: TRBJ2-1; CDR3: CSASGAGGRHDEQFF; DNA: TGCAGTGCTAGTGGAGCGGGGGGGCGCCACGATGAGCAGTTCTTC
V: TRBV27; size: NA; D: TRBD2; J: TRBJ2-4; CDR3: CASSSFSGGDIQYF; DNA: TGTGCCAGCAGTTCCTTTAGCGGGGGAGACATTCAGTACTTT